Listed here is a single TCR beta chain. The data are from a study of blood T cell repertoires in COVID-19. As for the study in general: Collection of acute and convalescent COVID-19 samples took place in the United States, Italy and Spain. PBMCs, B-cell-depleted T cells, or T cells provided the cDNA or gDNA that made up the material.

The repertoire was sequenced with immunoSEQ multiplex PCR; TCRdb's copy has only in-frame clones and lacks some. The sample yields around 140,000 clones, 84% seen once. Recruitment covered under 25 US areas and drew participants whose ages spanned about 18 to 100 years. Cohorts were determined from participant-reported clinical history. Germline V lookup: CDR1 MNHNY, CDR2 SVGAGI (reference sequence). Trimming stripped 5 bases from V and 0 bases from J, with 16 bases between. This CDR3 comprises 16 residues. The source is a woman aged 45-65 years with acute COVID-19. This chain uses TRBV6-6 with TRBJ1-2, with D possibly matching TRBD1 (6 bases). Sequencing was performed on PBMCs or T cells enriched from blood (not recorded which). The CDR3 loop reads CASSRGGRGTNYGYTF. DNA for the CDR3: TGTGCCAGCAGTCGAGGGGGGAGGGGGACTAACTATGGCTACACCTTC.